These T cell receptor beta chains were read from a single sample in a study of blood T cell repertoires in COVID-19. Data came from immunoSEQ multiplex PCR; TCRdb stores just in-frame clones and leaves some out. The sample includes around 85,000 clones, around 89% of them seen just once. Input material: PBMCs or T cells enriched from blood (not recorded which). The receptors originated from a woman in her fifties or sixties with acute COVID-19. Both conserved end residues are part of each CDR3. A D gene is named only where the DNA matches it firmly. Clone size, where shown, is once, few, many, or a class for clones that have expanded.

v_call	clone_size	d_call	j_call	cdr3_aa	cdr3_nt
TRBV28	-	TRBD2	TRBJ2-7	CASSPGTSSYEQYF	TGTGCCAGCAGCCCCGGGACTAGCTCCTACGAGCAGTACTTC
TRBV6-5	-	TRBD1	TRBJ1-1	CASSTGAQGAFF	TGTGCCAGCAGTACAGGGGCCCAGGGAGCTTTCTTT
TRBV11-1	-	-	TRBJ2-1	CASSLTRDEQFF	TGTGCCAGCAGCTTAACGCGCGATGAGCAGTTCTTC
TRBV11-2	-	-	TRBJ1-1	CASSLGQGEAFF	TGTGCCAGCAGCTTAGGGCAGGGGGAAGCTTTCTTT
TRBV19	-	TRBD1	TRBJ2-2	CASSETGGAPGELFF	TGTGCCAGTAGTGAGACAGGGGGCGCTCCGGGGGAGCTGTTTTTT
TRBV27	-	-	TRBJ2-1	CASSFDLALRNEQFF	TGTGCCAGCAGTTTCGATTTAGCGCTACGCAATGAGCAGTTCTTC
TRBV18	-	-	TRBJ2-1	CASSPLADLSYNEQFF	TGTGCCAGCTCACCATTAGCGGACCTCTCCTACAATGAGCAGTTCTTC
TRBV5-1	-	-	TRBJ1-4	CASSSGDNPATNEKLFF	TGCGCCAGCAGCTCAGGGGATAACCCTGCAACTAATGAAAAACTGTTTTTT
TRBV2	few	-	TRBJ2-2	CARRDSNTGELFF	TGTGCCAGGCGGGACTCGAACACCGGGGAGCTGTTTTTT
TRBV2	once	-	TRBJ1-4	CASRKDTANEKLFF	TGTGCCAGCAGGAAGGACACCGCTAATGAAAAACTGTTTTTT
TRBV10-3	-	-	TRBJ2-3	CAIRVGPSTDTQYF	TGTGCCATCAGGGTGGGGCCGAGCACAGATACGCAGTATTTT
TRBV2	-	-	TRBJ2-7	CASRTWGHEQYF	TGTGCCAGCAGGACGTGGGGGCACGAGCAGTACTTC
TRBV19	-	-	TRBJ1-5	CASSIDFDRGYSNQPQHF	TGTGCCAGTAGTATAGATTTCGACCGAGGGTATAGCAATCAGCCCCAGCATTTT
TRBV5-5	-	-	TRBJ1-4	CASSLGQTYEKLFF	TGTGCCAGCAGCCTCGGACAGACTTACGAAAAACTGTTTTTT
TRBV19	-	TRBD2	TRBJ2-5	CASSIGSAGVRETQYF	TGTGCCAGTAGTATCGGGTCTGCGGGAGTGCGGGAGACCCAGTACTTC
TRBV10-3	-	-	TRBJ1-1	CAIKWGLEGTEAFF	TGTGCCATCAAATGGGGGTTGGAGGGCACTGAAGCTTTCTTT
TRBV12-3/TRBV12-4	-	-	TRBJ2-7	CASTLAPMNEQYF	TGTGCCAGCACTCTAGCGCCTATGAACGAGCAGTACTTC
TRBV24-1	-	-	TRBJ2-1	CATSGSVYNEQFF	TGTGCCACCAGTGGGTCAGTTTACAATGAGCAGTTCTTC
TRBV6-1	-	-	TRBJ1-3	CASSEEHTSGNTIYF	TGTGCCAGCAGTGAAGAACATACCTCTGGAAACACCATATATTTT
TRBV7-2	-	-	TRBJ2-7	CASRGDKVSEQYF	TGTGCCAGCAGGGGCGACAAGGTCTCCGAGCAGTACTTC
TRBV18	once	TRBD1	TRBJ2-3	CASSARQGADTQYF	TGTGCCAGCTCAGCACGACAGGGCGCAGATACGCAGTATTTT
TRBV5-1	-	-	TRBJ1-4	CASSWTTTNEKLFF	TGCGCCAGCAGCTGGACAACAACTAATGAAAAACTGTTTTTT
TRBV2	few	TRBD1	TRBJ2-2	CASSEPAGGWKELFF	TGTGCCAGCAGTGAACCCGCAGGGGGTTGGAAGGAGCTGTTTTTT
TRBV7-9	-	-	TRBJ1-2	CASSLADIDGYTF	TGTGCCAGCAGCTTGGCGGACATTGATGGCTACACCTTC
TRBV27	-	-	TRBJ2-7	CASSLRGIDEQYF	TGTGCCAGCAGTTTAAGGGGGATCGACGAGCAGTACTTC
TRBV14	-	TRBD2	TRBJ2-3	CASSQGLAGRTDTQYF	TGTGCCAGCAGCCAAGGTCTAGCGGGACGCACAGATACGCAGTATTTT
TRBV9	-	TRBD2	TRBJ2-3	CASSVGIAGDGGDTQYF	TGTGCCAGCAGCGTAGGAATAGCGGGAGATGGTGGAGATACGCAGTATTTT
TRBV5-3	once	TRBD2	TRBJ2-1	CARSLRGRGHSYNEQFF	TGTGCCAGAAGCTTACGCGGGAGAGGGCACTCCTACAATGAGCAGTTCTTC
TRBV11-2	-	-	TRBJ2-7	CASRIQVSYEQYF	TGTGCCAGCAGGATACAGGTCTCCTACGAGCAGTACTTC
TRBV7-9	-	-	TRBJ2-5	CASSEPLETQYF	TGTGCCAGCAGCGAGCCGTTAGAGACCCAGTACTTC
TRBV5-4	-	-	TRBJ2-3	CASSPPGVSGPTDTQYF	TGTGCCAGCAGCCCGCCCGGGGTTAGCGGACCCACAGATACGCAGTATTTT
TRBV11-2	-	TRBD1	TRBJ1-1	CASSRRDRAFF	TGTGCCAGCAGCCGCCGGGACAGGGCTTTCTTT
TRBV11-2	-	-	TRBJ1-1	CASSLEWRKVATEAFF	TGTGCCAGCAGCTTAGAATGGAGGAAGGTGGCCACTGAAGCTTTCTTT
TRBV7-6	-	TRBD2	TRBJ2-1	CASSGRTSGEYNEQFF	TGTGCCAGCAGCGGACGGACTAGCGGGGAATACAATGAGCAGTTCTTC
TRBV7-9	-	TRBD1	TRBJ2-2	CASSPWTGEGGELFF	TGTGCCAGCAGCCCATGGACAGGGGAAGGCGGGGAGCTGTTTTTT
TRBV11-3	-	TRBD1	TRBJ2-5	CASSGRGPETQYF	TGTGCCAGCAGCGGCAGGGGGCCGGAGACCCAGTACTTC
TRBV23-1	-	-	TRBJ2-7	CASSHPGLSWEQYF	TGCGCCAGCAGTCACCCGGGACTCTCGTGGGAGCAGTACTTC
TRBV14	-	-	TRBJ1-2	CASSQDLEVTGGYGYTF	TGTGCCAGCAGCCAAGATCTGGAGGTGACAGGAGGATATGGCTACACCTTC
TRBV19	-	-	TRBJ2-1	CASSLEVGGHEQFF	TGTGCCAGTAGTCTCGAGGTTGGGGGCCATGAGCAGTTCTTC
TRBV10-3	-	TRBD2	TRBJ2-1	CAIRGSPGTSGRAPEHEQFF	TGTGCCATCAGGGGAAGTCCCGGGACTAGCGGGAGGGCCCCGGAGCATGAGCAGTTCTTC
TRBV2	-	TRBD2	TRBJ2-5	CASSDWAGGGETQYF	TGTGCCAGCAGTGATTGGGCGGGAGGAGGAGAGACCCAGTACTTC
TRBV21-1	-	-	TRBJ2-7	CASSIRDCSYEQYF	TGTGCCAGCAGCATCCGGGACTGCTCCTACGAGCAGTACTTC
TRBV7-2	-	TRBD1	TRBJ1-4	CASSLADRVGEKLFF	TGTGCCAGCAGCTTAGCAGACAGGGTGGGTGAAAAACTGTTTTTT
TRBV5-5	-	-	TRBJ1-2	CASSLLLSSGYTF	TGTGCCAGCAGCTTGCTCCTATCGTCCGGCTACACCTTC